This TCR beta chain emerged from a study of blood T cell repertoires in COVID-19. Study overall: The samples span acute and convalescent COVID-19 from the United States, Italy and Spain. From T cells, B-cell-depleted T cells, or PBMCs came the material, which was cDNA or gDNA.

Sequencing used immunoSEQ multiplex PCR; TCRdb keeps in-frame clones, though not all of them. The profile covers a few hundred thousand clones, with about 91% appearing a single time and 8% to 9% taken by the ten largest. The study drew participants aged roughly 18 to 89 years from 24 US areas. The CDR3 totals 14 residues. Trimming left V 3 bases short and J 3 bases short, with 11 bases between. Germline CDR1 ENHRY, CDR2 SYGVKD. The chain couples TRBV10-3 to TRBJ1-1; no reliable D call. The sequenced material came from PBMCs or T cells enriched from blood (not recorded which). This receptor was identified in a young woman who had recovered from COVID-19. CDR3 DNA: TGTGCCATCAGTGATGTTGGGCTCTACACTGAAGCTTTCTTT. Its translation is CAISDVGLYTEAFF.